Listed here are 22 T cell receptor beta chains from one sample, sequenced in a study of blood T cell repertoires in COVID-19. Assay used: immunoSEQ multiplex PCR; TCRdb lists only in-frame clones, some missing. Of more than 30,000 clones in the sample, about 88% were seen once. What was sequenced was peripheral blood. These receptor sequences come from a man between 60 and 70 years old with active COVID-19.

The chain combines TRBV7-2 with TRBJ2-7, with D possibly TRBD2 on 8 matching bases. The CDR3 totals 16 residues. Germline CDR1 SGHTA, CDR2 FQGNSA. Trimming removed 4 bases from V and 0 bases from J, with 16 bases in between. CDR3 sequence reads: CASSYPREGASYEQYF. The DNA for the CDR3 is TGTGCCAGCAGCTACCCTCGGGAGGGGGCCTCCTACGAGCAGTACTTC. Full variable domain (outside the CDR3, taken from reference TRBV7-2 and TRBJ2-7): GAGVSQSPSNKVTEKGKDVELRCDPISGHTALYWYRQSLGQGLEFLIYFQGNSAPDKSGLPSDRFSAERTGGSVSTLTIQRTQQEDSAVYLCASSYPREGASYEQYFGPGTRLTVT.

The chain carries TRBV29-1 and TRBJ2-1, with TRBD2 as a possible D gene (7 bases). The CDR3 has 13 residues. The germline gives CDR1 SQVTM, CDR2 ANQGSEA. The ends were cut back, 7 bases at V and 8 bases at J, with 18 bases in the middle. The CDR3: CSANRGGDHEQFF. The CDR3 region has the DNA TGCAGCGCTAATAGGGGGGGGGATCATGAGCAGTTCTTC.

V is TRBV27 and J is TRBJ2-3; 8 nucleotides agree with TRBD2. CDR3 length: 15 residues. The germline V gene has CDR1 MNHEY and CDR2 SMNVEV (reference sequence). V lost 3 bases and J lost 5; bases outside the gene matches: 7. The CDR3 nucleotides are TGTGCCAGCAGTTTTAGCGGGGTTAAGCGAGATACGCAGTATTTT. It specifies CASSFSGVKRDTQYF.

The chain links TRBV7-9 to TRBJ1-1; 8 bases line up with TRBD1. Germline CDR1 reads SEHNR; CDR2 reads FQNEAQ (reference sequence). This CDR3 contains 15 residues. Trimming cost V 5 bases and J 2 bases; bases outside gene matches: 7. Written as DNA, the CDR3 is TGTGCCAGCAGCGCATCGGACAGGGTTAACACTGAAGCTTTCTTT. It encodes CASSASDRVNTEAFF.

This chain links TRBV11-2 with TRBJ2-7; D is perhaps TRBD2 (6 bases). Looked up from germline, CDR1 is SGHAT and CDR2 is FQNNGV. The CDR3 runs 14 residues. Trimming shortened V by 2 bases and J by 4 bases, and 12 bases separated the two germline ends. CDR3: CASSLNHGGYEQYF. CDR3 coding DNA: TGTGCCAGCAGCTTAAATCACGGGGGTTACGAGCAGTACTTC.

This chain uses TRBV27 with TRBJ2-2, with D perhaps TRBD2 (6 bases). V was pared by 6 bases and J by 6 bases, with 8 bases between. Germline CDR1 reads MNHEY; CDR2 reads SMNVEV (reference sequence). The CDR3 loop spans 12 amino acids. CDR3 protein: CASSWGAGELFF. DNA of the CDR3: TGTGCCAGCAGCTGGGGGGCCGGGGAGCTGTTTTTT.

The V and J genes are TRBV19 and TRBJ2-2; 9 bases fit TRBD1. The V gene end was trimmed by 5 bases and the J gene end by 6 bases; junction bases not matched to a gene: 4. CDR3 length: 14 amino acids. The germline CDR1 and CDR2 sequences are LNHDA and SQIVND (reference sequence). The CDR3: CASSPGQGSGELFF. DNA for the CDR3: TGTGCCAGTAGTCCGGGACAGGGTTCCGGGGAGCTGTTTTTT.

This clone has just one count. The chain joins TRBV27 to TRBJ2-2, with 10 bases aligning to TRBD1. V was pared by 4 bases and J by 6 bases, with 8 bases of the junction left unmatched. The germline V gene has CDR1 MNHEY and CDR2 SMNVEV (reference sequence). This CDR3 comprises 16 residues. The CDR3 DNA reads as TGTGCCAGCAGTTCCTCGACAGGGGGCGTTTCCGGGGAGCTGTTTTTT. It codes for CASSSSTGGVSGELFF.

The J gene is TRBJ1-1, the V gene TRBV5-1; D gene ambiguous. The CDR3 is 13 residues long. Germline loops: CDR1 SGHRS, CDR2 YFSETQ. Trimming stripped 2 bases from V and 8 bases from J, with 13 bases between. Written as DNA, the CDR3 is TGCGCCAGCAGCTTAGGAAAAAGCGTAGAAGCTTTCTTT. This codes for CASSLGKSVEAFF.

The V and J genes are TRBV18 and TRBJ1-5, with a tentative D call TRBD1 (5 bases). This CDR3 has 15 residues. V lost 5 bases, J lost 4 bases, and 15 bases lay in between. Per germline, CDR1 KGHSH and CDR2 LQKENI. The CDR3 reads CASSASHQGNQPQHF. The CDR3 nucleotides are TGTGCCAGCTCAGCCTCCCACCAGGGAAATCAGCCCCAGCATTTT.

This rearrangement joins TRBV18 to TRBJ1-4, with TRBD1 matching 7 bases. With V trimmed by 4 bases and J by 4 bases, 3 bases remained unmatched. There are 14 residues in the CDR3. Looked up from germline, CDR1 is KGHSH and CDR2 is LQKENI. The CDR3 sequence: CASSRDSRNEKLFF. DNA of the CDR3: TGTGCCAGCTCACGGGACAGTCGTAATGAAAAACTGTTTTTT.

J is TRBJ1-2 and V is TRBV4-2, with D possibly matching TRBD1 (5 bases). V gave up 1 base and J gave up 1 base, with 10 bases separating them. Germline assignment: CDR1 LGHNA and CDR2 YNFKEQ. The CDR3 runs to 15 residues. CDR3 sequence: CASSQAPGGNYGYTF. CDR3 nucleotide sequence: TGTGCCAGCAGCCAAGCCCCGGGGGGTAACTATGGCTACACCTTC.

The V and J genes are TRBV7-2 and TRBJ2-1; a weak D match, TRBD2 (6 bases). This CDR3 is built from 14 residues. Per the germline V gene, CDR1 is SGHTA and CDR2 is FQGNSA. V was pared by 3 bases and J by 6 bases, with 12 bases between. CDR3 sequence (DNA): TGTGCCAGCAGCTTTCGGGGGAACTCCAATGAGCAGTTCTTC. Translated: CASSFRGNSNEQFF.

This clone was seen a single time. This rearrangement joins TRBV3-1 (or the pseudogene TRBV3-2) to TRBJ1-1, with TRBD1 as a possible D gene (6 bases). This CDR3 has 13 residues. Germline V lookup: CDR1 LGHDT, CDR2 YNNKEL (reference sequence). V was clipped by 5 bases and J by 5 bases, with 12 bases between them. The CDR3 protein is CASSETGRTEAFF. In DNA form, the CDR3 reads TGTGCCAGCAGCGAAACAGGGCGGACTGAAGCTTTCTTT.

This chain joins TRBV7-9 and TRBJ2-3; 14 nucleotides line up with TRBD2. V dropped 5 bases and J dropped 7; count of bases not matched to a gene: 8. The CDR3 sequence is 16 residues long. In germline, CDR1 is SEHNR, CDR2 FQNEAQ (reference sequence). The DNA of the CDR3 is TGTGCCAGCAGCCACCCGACTAGCGGGAGGGGAAATACGCAGTATTTT. Translating gives CASSHPTSGRGNTQYF. Based on the CDR3 plus reference TRBV7-9 and TRBJ2-3, the full variable domain is DTGVSQNPRHKITKRGQNVTFRCDPISEHNRLYWYRQTLGQGPEFLTYFQNEAQLEKSRLLSDRFSAERPKGSFSTLEIQRTEQGDSAMYLCASSHPTSGRGNTQYFGPGTRLTVL.

The CDR3 DNA is TGTGCCAGCTCACCCGGGGGGGGCTACACCTTC. Protein sequence: CASSPGGGYTF. The V call is TRBV18, the J call TRBJ1-2, with a tentative D call TRBD1 (5 bases). V lost 3 bases and J 8 bases, leaving 7 bases between the germline ends. CDR3 size: 11 residues. Germline values: CDR1 KGHSH, CDR2 LQKENI.

This rearrangement joins TRBV2 to TRBJ2-5; 9 bases match TRBD1. CDR1 and CDR2 from the germline V gene are SNHLY and FYNNEI. The CDR3 is 13 amino acids. J was trimmed by 5 bases and V by 6 bases; bases with no gene match: 4. The CDR3: CASSWTGVETQYF. The CDR3 DNA reads TGTGCCAGCAGCTGGACAGGGGTGGAGACCCAGTACTTC.

The chain has TRBV5-1 and TRBJ1-3, with TRBD1 matching over 10 bases. Germline V lookup: CDR1 SGHRS, CDR2 YFSETQ. V shed 3 bases, J shed 2 bases, and the junction held 5 bases outside the gene matches. The CDR3 is 16 amino acids. The CDR3 DNA reads as TGCGCCAGCAGCTGGGGGACAGGGGACACTGGAAACACCATATATTTT. Residues: CASSWGTGDTGNTIYF. The variable domain in full, with the rest retrieved from reference TRBV5-1 and TRBJ1-3, is KAGVTQTPRYLIKTRGQQVTLSCSPISGHRSVSWYQQTPGQGLQFLFEYFSETQRNKGNFPGRFSGRQFSNSRSEMNVSTLELGDSALYLCASSWGTGDTGNTIYFGEGSWLTVV.

The sample holds one count of this clone. CDR3 loop: CASSLNSRDTQYF. The CDR3 nucleotides read TGTGCCAGCAGCCTAAACTCGAGGGATACGCAGTATTTT. The chain links TRBV3-1 (or the pseudogene TRBV3-2) to TRBJ2-3, with D uncertain. Trimming cost V 4 bases and J 6 bases, with 11 bases left between them. Per the germline V gene, CDR1 is LGHDT and CDR2 is YNNKEL (reference sequence). The CDR3 extends over 13 amino acids.

The chain joins TRBV2 to TRBJ2-1; TRBD1 is a possible D gene (5 bases). Looked up from germline, CDR1 is SNHLY and CDR2 is FYNNEI. V was trimmed by 3 bases and J by 9 bases, leaving 12 bases between them. This CDR3 region has 13 residues. The CDR3 region is CASSEDTGGEQFF. For the CDR3, the DNA is TGTGCCAGCAGTGAGGACACGGGCGGTGAGCAGTTCTTC. The full variable domain, rest sourced from reference TRBV2 and TRBJ2-1, is EPEVTQTPSHQVTQMGQEVILRCVPISNHLYFYWYRQILGQKVEFLVSFYNNEISEKSEIFDDQFSVERPDGSNFTLKIRSTKLEDSAMYFCASSEDTGGEQFFGPGTRLTVL.

The chain employs TRBV7-2 and TRBJ2-1; D is uncertain. The CDR3 is 15 amino acids. Trimming cost V 1 base and J 5 bases, with 12 bases left between them. The germline CDR1 and CDR2 sequences are SGHTA and FQGNSA. CDR3 DNA sequence: TGTGCCAGCAGCTTAGAGTGGTCAAGCCACAATGAGCAGTTCTTC. This gives the protein CASSLEWSSHNEQFF.

The chain has TRBV19 and TRBJ1-5, with D possibly TRBD1 on 6 matching bases. The CDR3 consists of 15 residues. Germline CDR1 reads LNHDA; CDR2 reads SQIVND (reference sequence). Trimming shortened V by 5 bases and J by 3 bases, and 14 bases separated the two germline ends. The CDR3 sequence: CASSLSRDTNQPQHF. The DNA for the CDR3 is TGTGCCAGTAGTCTAAGCCGGGACACCAATCAGCCCCAGCATTTT. Drawing the rest from reference TRBV19 and TRBJ1-5, the complete variable domain is DGGITQSPKYLFRKEGQNVTLSCEQNLNHDAMYWYRQDPGQGLRLIYYSQIVNDFQKGDIAEGYSVSREKKESFPLTVTSAQKNPTAFYLCASSLSRDTNQPQHFGDGTRLSIL.